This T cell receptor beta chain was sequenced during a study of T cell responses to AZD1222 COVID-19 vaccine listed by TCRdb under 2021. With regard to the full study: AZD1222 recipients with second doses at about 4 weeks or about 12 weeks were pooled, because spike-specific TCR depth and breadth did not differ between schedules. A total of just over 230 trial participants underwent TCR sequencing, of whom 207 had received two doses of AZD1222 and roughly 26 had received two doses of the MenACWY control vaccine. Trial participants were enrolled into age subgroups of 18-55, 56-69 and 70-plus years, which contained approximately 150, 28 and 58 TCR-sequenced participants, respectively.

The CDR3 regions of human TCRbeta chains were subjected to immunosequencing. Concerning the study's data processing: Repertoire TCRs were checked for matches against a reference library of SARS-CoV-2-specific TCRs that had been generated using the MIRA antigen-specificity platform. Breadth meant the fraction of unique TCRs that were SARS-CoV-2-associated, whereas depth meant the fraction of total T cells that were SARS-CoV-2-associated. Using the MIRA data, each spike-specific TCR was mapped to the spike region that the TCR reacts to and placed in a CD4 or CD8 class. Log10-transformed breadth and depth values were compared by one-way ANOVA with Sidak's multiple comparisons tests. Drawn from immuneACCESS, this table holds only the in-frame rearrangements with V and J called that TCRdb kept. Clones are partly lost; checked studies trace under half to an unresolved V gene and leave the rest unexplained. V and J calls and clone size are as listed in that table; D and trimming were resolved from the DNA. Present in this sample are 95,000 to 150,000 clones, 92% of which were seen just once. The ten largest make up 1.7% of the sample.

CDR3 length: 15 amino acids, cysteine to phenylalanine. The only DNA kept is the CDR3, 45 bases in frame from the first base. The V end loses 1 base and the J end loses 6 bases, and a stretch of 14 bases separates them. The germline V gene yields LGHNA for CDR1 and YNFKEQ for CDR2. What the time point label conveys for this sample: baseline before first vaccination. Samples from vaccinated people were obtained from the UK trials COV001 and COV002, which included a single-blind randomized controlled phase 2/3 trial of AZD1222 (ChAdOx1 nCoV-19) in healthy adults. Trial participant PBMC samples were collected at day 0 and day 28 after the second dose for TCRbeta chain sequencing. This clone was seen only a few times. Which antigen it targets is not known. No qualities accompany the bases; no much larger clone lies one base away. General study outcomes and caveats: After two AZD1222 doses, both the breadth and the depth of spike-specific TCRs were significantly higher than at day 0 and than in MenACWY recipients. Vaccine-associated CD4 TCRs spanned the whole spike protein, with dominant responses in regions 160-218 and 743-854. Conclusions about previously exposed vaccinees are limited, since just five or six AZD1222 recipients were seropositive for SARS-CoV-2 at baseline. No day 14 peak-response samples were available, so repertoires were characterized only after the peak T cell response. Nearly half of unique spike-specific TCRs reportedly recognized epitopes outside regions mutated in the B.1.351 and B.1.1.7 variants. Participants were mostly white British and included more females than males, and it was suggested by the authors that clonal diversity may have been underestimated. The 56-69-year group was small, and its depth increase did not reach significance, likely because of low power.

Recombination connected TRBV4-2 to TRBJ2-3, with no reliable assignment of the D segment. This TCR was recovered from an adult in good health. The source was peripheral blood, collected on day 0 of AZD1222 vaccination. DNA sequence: TGTGCCAGCAGCCAAGGGGTAAGAGTGGCGGATACGCAGTATTTT. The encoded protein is CASSQGVRVADTQYF.